These T cell receptor beta chains were read from a single sample in a study of vaccination and CD4 T cells after COVID-19. In TCRdb, the PCR reads were re-called with MiXCR into one record per CDR3 protein. The sample carries over 5,500 distinct CDR3 sequences, about 59% recorded once. Their recognized antigens are unknown. The material sequenced was CD4+ T cells from blood, cultured in vitro. The receptors derive from a human donor who had recovered from COVID-19. CDR3s include the opening cysteine and the closing phenylalanine or tryptophan. The order of the fields is clone size, CDR3 length, J gene, D gene, V gene, CDR3 DNA, CDR3 protein. A D gene is named only where the DNA matches it firmly. The size of a clone is reported for some rows only, either as once, few or many, or as a class for expanded clones.

>NA|16|TRBJ1-2|TRBD1|TRBV15
TGTGCCACCAGCAGAGAACAAGGTCGGACAGGGAGCGTCTACACCTTC
CATSREQGRTGSVYTF
>NA|15|TRBJ2-2|NA|TRBV7-9
TGTGCCAGCAGTGGCCGGGACTGGGGCACCGGGGAGCTGTTTTTT
CASSGRDWGTGELFF
>NA|13|TRBJ2-2|NA|TRBV5-1
TGCGCCTCGGGAAGCCCGAACACCGGGGAGCTGTTTTTT
CASGSPNTGELFF
>NA|14|TRBJ1-5|NA|TRBV21-1
TGTGCCAGCAGCTCTCAAGAGTCCAATCAGCCCCAGCATTTT
CASSSQESNQPQHF
>few|16|TRBJ2-5|TRBD1|TRBV5-4
TGTGCCAGCAGCTTGGGGTACAGGGGGCTACAAGAGACCCAGTACTTC
CASSLGYRGLQETQYF
>NA|15|TRBJ2-2|NA|TRBV10-1
TGCGCCAGCAGTCCGGGACACACGAACACCGGGGAGCTGTTTTTT
CASSPGHTNTGELFF
>NA|14|TRBJ1-1|NA|TRBV7-2
TGTGCCAGCAGCTTAGTTCGGGGGCGCACTGAAGCTTTCTTT
CASSLVRGRTEAFF
>NA|14|TRBJ2-7|NA|TRBV7-2
TGTGCCAGCAGCTTAACAGGGACCGACTACGAGCAGTACTTC
CASSLTGTDYEQYF
>NA|13|TRBJ2-4|NA|TRBV27
TGTGCCAGCAGGGGTTTTGACAAAAACATTCAGTACTTC
CASRGFDKNIQYF
>NA|13|TRBJ1-5|NA|TRBV10-3
TGTGCCATCAGTGGCAGGGTAGATCAGCCCCAGCATTTT
CAISGRVDQPQHF
>NA|13|TRBJ1-2|TRBD1|TRBV6-1
TGTGCCAGCCGGGGACAGGGGGCATTAGGCTACACCTTC
CASRGQGALGYTF
>NA|14|TRBJ2-5|NA|TRBV20-1
TGCAGTGCCCTCCGGGGGGCGGGCCAAGAGACCCAGTACTTC
CSALRGAGQETQYF
>NA|13|TRBJ1-1|NA|TRBV15
TGTGCCACCAGCTCTCAGGCGCACACTGAAGCTTTCTTT
CATSSQAHTEAFF
>NA|16|TRBJ2-3|TRBD1|TRBV6-5
TGTGCCAGCAGTTACGGGGACAGGGCAAGCACAGATACGCAGTATTTT
CASSYGDRASTDTQYF
>large|16|TRBJ2-1|NA|TRBV6-2/TRBV6-3
TGTGCCAGCAGCCGGTTAGCGCAGAGCTCCTACAATGAGCAGTTCTTC
CASSRLAQSSYNEQFF
>NA|15|TRBJ1-5|NA|TRBV6-2/TRBV6-3
NA
CASVGPGQGNQPQHF
>large|14|TRBJ2-3|NA|TRBV20-1
TGCAGTGCTAGAGATCGGAGCGGGCCAGATACGCAGTATTTT
CSARDRSGPDTQYF
>once|14|TRBJ1-1|TRBD1|TRBV20-1
TGCAGTGCTGGTACAGGGGACTACAGGACTGAAGCTTTCTTT
CSAGTGDYRTEAFF
>NA|12|TRBJ2-1|NA|TRBV2
TGTGCCAGCAGTCCGGACCGTAATGAGCAGTTCTTC
CASSPDRNEQFF
>few|14|TRBJ1-6|NA|TRBV7-2
TGTGCCAGCAGCTCGTTGGAGGCAACGGCGGCCCTCCACTTT
CASSSLEATAALHF
>NA|13|TRBJ1-2|NA|TRBV27
TGTGCCAGCAGCGAAAGAAGCCTCTATGGCTACACCTTC
CASSERSLYGYTF
>NA|11|TRBJ2-3|NA|TRBV20-1
TGCAGTGCTCAAGTGACAGATACGCAGTATTTT
CSAQVTDTQYF
>NA|16|TRBJ1-5|TRBD1|TRBV19
TGTGCCAGTAGCCCAGGGGGCAGGGGGGGCAATCAGCCCCAGCATTTT
CASSPGGRGGNQPQHF
>NA|14|TRBJ2-6|NA|TRBV7-2
TGTGCCAGCCCGATGTTCTCTAGGGCCAACGTCCTGACTTTC
CASPMFSRANVLTF
>NA|19|TRBJ2-3|TRBD2|TRBV4-2
TGTGCCAGCAGCCAAGATTTGGCGGGGGGTCCTTTAGACACAGATACGCAGTATTTT
CASSQDLAGGPLDTDTQYF
>NA|16|TRBJ2-5|TRBD2|TRBV28
TGTGCCAGCAGGCGGACTAGCGGGGGGTCTTGGGAGACCCAGTACTTC
CASRRTSGGSWETQYF
>NA|14|TRBJ2-7|TRBD1|TRBV6-5
TGTGCCAGCAGTTTCGACAGGGACCCCTACGAGCAGTACTTC
CASSFDRDPYEQYF
>NA|16|TRBJ2-3|TRBD2|TRBV7-9
TGTGCCAGCAGCTGGCTCATAGCGGGAGGGCAAGATACGCAGTATTTT
CASSWLIAGGQDTQYF
>NA|14|TRBJ2-7|NA|TRBV28
TGTGCCAGCCAAGAAGACACCCTCGGATACGAGCAGTACTTC
CASQEDTLGYEQYF
>once|13|TRBJ2-1|NA|TRBV10-3
TGTGCCATCAGTGAAGAGATTTTTGTTGAGCAGTTCTTC
CAISEEIFVEQFF
>once|15|TRBJ2-7|NA|TRBV21-1
TGTGCCAGCAGTACTGGGGTACTAGCCGCCTACGAGCAGTACTTC
CASSTGVLAAYEQYF
>few|11|TRBJ1-2|NA|TRBV11-1
TGTGCCAGCGGAGGGAACTATGGCTACACCTTC
CASGGNYGYTF
>NA|12|TRBJ1-5|NA|TRBV20-1
TGCAGTCCAGCGGATGGCAATCAGCCCCAGCATTTT
CSPADGNQPQHF
>NA|16|TRBJ2-1|NA|TRBV20-1
TGCAGTGCTAGAAGGACAGTAGGTTTTTCCTACAATGAGCAGTTCTTC
CSARRTVGFSYNEQFF
>NA|14|TRBJ2-2|NA|TRBV6-1
TGTGCCAGCAGCTCATTACCGGGAAGCGGGGAGCTGTTTTTT
CASSSLPGSGELFF
>NA|14|TRBJ1-1|NA|TRBV19
TGTGCCAGTAGTATACGGGGAGCAGACACTGAAGCTTTCTTT
CASSIRGADTEAFF
>NA|15|TRBJ2-4|NA|TRBV7-9
TGTGCCAGCAGCTTAGGGGTAGGTGAGAAGAACATTCAGTACTTC
CASSLGVGEKNIQYF
>few|14|TRBJ1-2|TRBD1|TRBV27
TGTGCCAGCAGTACATCCGGGACAGAATATGGCTACACCTTC
CASSTSGTEYGYTF
>NA|16|TRBJ2-3|NA|TRBV19
TGTGCCAGTAGTACCCCGGGGCGGGGAAGCACAGATACGCAGTATTTT
CASSTPGRGSTDTQYF
>NA|15|TRBJ1-6|NA|TRBV6-5
TGTGCCAGCAGTTTGGGGGGTTCCTATAATTCACCCCTCCACTTT
CASSLGGSYNSPLHF
>few|12|TRBJ1-2|NA|TRBV6-1
TGTGCCAGCTATGACAGGAGTGGAGGCTACACCTTC
CASYDRSGGYTF
>NA|15|TRBJ2-2|TRBD2|TRBV20-1
TGCAGTGCTAGAGTAGCGGGGCGGAACACCGGGGAGCTGTTTTTT
CSARVAGRNTGELFF
>few|15|TRBJ2-2|NA|TRBV10-3
TGTGCCATCAGTGAACAAGACCCACACACCGGGGAGCTGTTTTTT
CAISEQDPHTGELFF
>NA|15|TRBJ2-5|NA|TRBV15
TGTGCCACCAGCAGAGATGGGATATCTCGCGAGACCCAGTACTTC
CATSRDGISRETQYF
>few|15|TRBJ1-2|TRBD1|TRBV19
TGTGCCAGTAGTATAGATCAGGGGGCGGACTATGGCTACACCTTC
CASSIDQGADYGYTF
>NA|13|TRBJ2-7|TRBD2|TRBV6-1
TGTGCCACCCGGGGGGTGGGCTCCTACGAGCAGTACTTC
CATRGVGSYEQYF